This T cell receptor beta chain was found in a study of post-analysis software for immune sequencing data. Germline loops: CDR1 MNHEY, CDR2 SVGAGI. V was pared by 6 bases and J by 8 bases, with 11 bases of the junction left unmatched. This CDR3 region has 15 residues. cDNA libraries of TCR beta carried unique molecular identifiers. Each CDR3 protein is one row after TCRdb ran MiXCR on the PCR reads. The sample yields about 820,000 distinct CDR3 sequences, about 50% seen once. In regard to this clonotype: What it binds is unknown.

Overall study results and limits: About five TRBV segments were more frequent in patients than controls; TRBV5-6, TRBV5-1 and TRBV20-1 belonged to this group. Significantly lower normalized Chao1 diversity was seen in multiple sclerosis patients than in controls.

Sequenced input: blood. The receptor was derived from a girl between 10 and 17 years old with multiple sclerosis. V usage is TRBV6-5 and J usage is TRBJ2-1, with 9 bases aligning to TRBD2. This chain's CDR3 is CASRSLAGRGDEQFF. The DNA for the CDR3 is TGTGCCAGCAGGTCTCTAGCGGGAAGGGGGGATGAGCAGTTCTTC.